This T cell receptor (beta chain) was identified in a study of CDR3 diversity in severe acne. TCRdb re-derived calls from the PCR reads in MiXCR, one entry per CDR3 protein. Found here are roughly 100,000 distinct CDR3 sequences, 51% of them singletons; the top ten hold around 12%. V was trimmed by 0 bases and J by 4 bases, leaving 13 bases between them. Germline V CDR1 and CDR2: SNHLY, FYNNEI. CDR3 length: 16 amino acids. The sequence was collected from a male donor with acne. Sequencing was done on a sample of blood. V usage is TRBV2 and J usage is TRBJ1-3; possibly TRBD1 for D (6 bases). DNA of the CDR3: TGTGCCAGCAGTGAAGCCCGTGGGGGGGCGGGAAACACCATATATTTT. It codes for CASSEARGGAGNTIYF.